The clone carrying this T cell receptor (beta chain) came up once. The data were taken from a study of control samples from healthy donors and cancer patients. Data came from immunoSEQ multiplex PCR; TCRdb stores just in-frame clones and leaves some out. This table has about 140,000 clones, 90% to 95% appearing once. CDR1 and CDR2 from the germline V gene are MGHRA and YSYEKL. Trimming stripped 4 bases from V and 5 bases from J, with 12 bases between. The CDR3 length is 15 residues. The sequence derives from a man aged 35-49 years in good health. The sequencing input was blood. The chain joins TRBV4-1 to TRBJ1-6, with D perhaps matching TRBD1 (5 bases). CDR3 sequence reads: CASSPALGDNSPLHF. Written as DNA, the CDR3 is TGCGCCAGCAGCCCCGCCCTAGGGGATAATTCACCCCTCCACTTT.